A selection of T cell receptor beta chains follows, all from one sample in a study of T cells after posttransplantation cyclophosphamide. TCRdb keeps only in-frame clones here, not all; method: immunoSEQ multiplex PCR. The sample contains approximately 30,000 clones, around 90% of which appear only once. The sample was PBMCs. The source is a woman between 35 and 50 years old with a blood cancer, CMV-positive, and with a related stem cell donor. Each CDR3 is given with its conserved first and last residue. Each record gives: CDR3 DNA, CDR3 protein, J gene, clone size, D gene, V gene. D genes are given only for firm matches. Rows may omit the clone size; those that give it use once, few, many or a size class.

TGTGCCAGCGGAAACAGGGTTAGGGACACCATATATTTT	CASGNRVRDTIYF	TRBJ1-3	few	-	TRBV28
TGTGCCAGCAGCGAGCTGGGGAGCTTTGGTTCACCCCTCCACTTT	CASSELGSFGSPLHF	TRBJ1-6	-	-	TRBV9
TGTGCCAGCAGTTTACACCGACTAGCGGGGGGCCCGAACACCGGGGAGCTGTTTTTT	CASSLHRLAGGPNTGELFF	TRBJ2-2	-	TRBD2	TRBV28
TGTGCCAGCGCACTAATTAGAGAATATGGCTACACCTTC	CASALIREYGYTF	TRBJ1-2	-	-	TRBV28
TGTGCCAGCAGCTTAGATGCAGATAACTATGGCTACACCTTC	CASSLDADNYGYTF	TRBJ1-2	once	-	TRBV7-2
TGCGCCAGCAGCCAACCCAGGACCGGGGAGCTGTTTTTT	CASSQPRTGELFF	TRBJ2-2	-	-	TRBV4-1
TGTGCCAGCAGCTTAAACACAGGTCACTATGGCTACACCTTC	CASSLNTGHYGYTF	TRBJ1-2	-	-	TRBV7-2
TGTGCCAGCAGCTTGGACGGGGGGCGCTCTGTATACGAGCAGTACTTC	CASSLDGGRSVYEQYF	TRBJ2-7	-	-	TRBV5-4
TGTGCCAGCAGCCCGAGCGAGGGTACAGATACGCAGTATTTT	CASSPSEGTDTQYF	TRBJ2-3	once	-	TRBV7-2
TGTGCCAGCAGCCAAAAGTACAGGGTTGGGGAGCTGTTTTTT	CASSQKYRVGELFF	TRBJ2-2	-	-	TRBV5-8